This is a list of T cell receptor beta chains from one sample in a study of OX40 agonist ivuxolimab in advanced cancers. Repertoires were generated with immunoSEQ multiplex PCR, while TCRdb's copy carries only in-frame clones and drops some. The sample yields some 35,000 clones, roughly 80% seen once. The material sequenced was CD4+ or CD8+ T cells sorted from blood, taken in a trial of the OX40 agonist ivuxolimab. The receptors were gathered from an adult with an advanced solid tumor such as melanoma, head and neck, liver or kidney cancer. The CDR3 runs from the conserved cysteine through the conserved F or W. A D gene is named only where the DNA matches it firmly. Size is omitted from some rows. Given values are once, few, many or a class for expanded clones.

J,size,V,D,CDR3,DNA
TRBJ2-5,NA,TRBV7-6,TRBD2,CASSSLPFGLAGGPEETQYF,TGTGCCAGCAGCTCCTTGCCATTCGGACTAGCGGGAGGGCCGGAGGAGACCCAGTACTTC
TRBJ2-1,NA,TRBV9,NA,CASSLSRGINEQFF,TGTGCCAGCAGCCTTAGCCGGGGTATTAATGAGCAGTTCTTC
TRBJ2-7,few,TRBV19,NA,CASSTSGVGSYEQYF,TGTGCCAGTAGTACTTCTGGGGTCGGGTCCTACGAGCAGTACTTC
TRBJ2-5,NA,TRBV19,TRBD1,CASSTTQGVFETQYF,TGTGCCAGTAGTACGACCCAGGGGGTTTTTGAGACCCAGTACTTC
TRBJ2-7,NA,TRBV7-9,NA,CASSLRPGEEQYF,TGTGCCAGCAGCTTAAGACCAGGGGAAGAGCAGTACTTC
TRBJ2-4,NA,TRBV5-1,TRBD1,CASSLTRTGTNIQYF,TGCGCCAGCAGCCTAACACGGACAGGGACAAACATTCAGTACTTC
TRBJ1-5,NA,TRBV7-9,NA,CASSFPDQPQHF,TGTGCCAGCAGCTTCCCGGATCAGCCCCAGCATTTT
TRBJ2-2,NA,TRBV27,TRBD1,CASSLQGPGELFF,TGTGCCAGCAGCCTACAGGGGCCCGGGGAGCTGTTTTTT
TRBJ1-1,NA,TRBV6-5,TRBD1,CASSPGTGRTEAFF,TGTGCCAGCAGTCCCGGGACAGGGAGGACTGAAGCTTTCTTT
TRBJ1-2,NA,TRBV2,NA,CASTGGPPGGYTF,TGTGCCAGCACCGGAGGGCCCCCGGGGGGCTACACCTTC
TRBJ2-7,NA,TRBV11-3,NA,CASSLGVEGFPYEQYF,TGTGCCAGCAGCCTGGGAGTAGAAGGTTTTCCCTACGAGCAGTACTTC
TRBJ2-7,NA,TRBV11-3,TRBD2,CASSLELAGDYEQYF,TGTGCCAGCAGCTTAGAGCTAGCGGGGGACTACGAGCAGTACTTC
TRBJ2-1,NA,TRBV28,NA,CASSLGRLGYEQFF,TGTGCCAGCAGTTTAGGGAGGTTAGGCTATGAGCAGTTCTTC
TRBJ2-2,NA,TRBV27,TRBD2,CASSLFILAGAANTGELFF,TGTGCCAGCAGTTTATTTATACTAGCGGGGGCCGCGAACACCGGGGAGCTGTTTTTT
TRBJ1-2,medium-sized,TRBV29-1,NA,CSVDERGSGFYYGYTF,TGCAGCGTTGATGAGCGGGGGAGCGGATTTTATTATGGCTACACCTTC
TRBJ1-2,NA,TRBV5-4,NA,CASTLGSGGYTF,TGTGCCAGCACCTTAGGGAGCGGTGGCTACACCTTC
TRBJ2-7,NA,TRBV7-9,TRBD1,CASSPGGQGRYEQYF,TGTGCCAGCAGCCCGGGGGGACAGGGTAGATACGAGCAGTACTTC
TRBJ2-1,NA,TRBV7-6,NA,CASSLDPSMSVYNEQFF,TGTGCCAGCAGCTTAGATCCTAGTATGTCGGTATACAATGAGCAGTTCTTC
TRBJ1-1,NA,TRBV7-9,NA,CASSFMGWGGTEAFF,TGTGCCAGCAGCTTTATGGGCTGGGGAGGAACTGAAGCTTTCTTT
TRBJ2-2,NA,TRBV13,TRBD2,CASSFGGLAGGELFF,TGTGCCAGCAGCTTCGGGGGACTAGCGGGCGGGGAGCTGTTTTTT
TRBJ2-2,medium-sized,TRBV11-2,TRBD2,CASSFNSGRAWWNTGELFF,TGTGCCAGCAGCTTTAATAGCGGGAGGGCCTGGTGGAACACCGGGGAGCTGTTTTTT
TRBJ1-1,once,TRBV9,NA,CASSVVRGKAFF,TGTGCCAGCAGCGTAGTGAGGGGAAAAGCTTTCTTT
TRBJ1-1,NA,TRBV2,TRBD1,CASSAATGGRTEAFF,TGTGCCAGCAGTGCCGCAACAGGGGGCCGCACTGAAGCTTTCTTT
TRBJ1-5,NA,TRBV13,NA,CASSLGGDRLNQPQHF,TGTGCCAGCAGCTTAGGCGGAGACAGGCTCAATCAGCCCCAGCATTTT
TRBJ2-1,NA,TRBV6-1,NA,CASPTQPLGGKQFF,TGTGCCAGTCCTACCCAACCACTGGGCGGGAAGCAGTTCTTC
TRBJ2-3,NA,TRBV9,NA,CASRGPGTDTQYF,TGTGCCAGCAGGGGCCCCGGGACAGATACGCAGTATTTT